The entry that follows covers one T cell receptor (beta chain) sequence. The clone's antigen remains unknown. Base qualities are not at hand, and no much larger clone is one base apart. The record originates from a study of cytomegalovirus exposure and HLA in healthy donors (dated 2017 in TCRdb). The study in broad terms: In an earlier analysis of under 600 of the donors, under 300 Gb of sequence data and 117 million unique TCR beta sequences from about 179 million T cells were reported. In a later analysis, previously published TCR beta repertoires from 666 donors were re-analyzed and high-resolution HLA genotyping was added so that TCR occurrence patterns could be studied. Of the roughly 400 genotyped donors, around 81% fell in the genetic ancestry cluster associated with self-reported Caucasian donors. Class I and class II HLA loci were covered by the typing at four-digit resolution. An early release covering about 600 HLA-typed donors comprised about 300 gigabases of sequencing data and 85 million to 100 million unique TCR sequences. Typing coverage varied by locus: 629-630 donors for A, B, C, DRB1 and DQB1; about 520 for DQA1; nearly 610 for DPA1; 400 to 480 for DPB1. All discovery cohort repertoires had been generated on a single sequencing platform. A separate validation cohort of 100 to 150 different subjects was used in addition to the approximately 640-subject first cohort. Alongside the repertoire data, information on donor age, sex, ethnicity and CMV serostatus was compiled. Roughly five DR-DQ haplotypes were treated as single units for association and clustering because of strong linkage in the cohort. Among about 370 genotyped donors of the cohort, an average of roughly 230,000 unique TCR beta nucleotide sequences was sequenced per donor, of which about 18% were non-productive. The study aimed to test whether cataloging public T cell receptors could reveal signatures of past pathogen exposure. Using immunosequencing, the study profiled T cell repertoires from roughly 650 subjects and related those repertoires to cytomegalovirus serostatus. A later genetic analysis took genome-wide SNP genotypes for about 65% of the 666 donors and used that subset as a discovery cohort. In the later analysis, no new phenotypic data were used to find candidate immune exposures; instead, reliance was placed on TCR beta sequences and their occurrence across donors. To decide whether each TCR beta V gene segment behaved as functional or pseudogenic, an earlier analysis of some 570 of the donors relied on high-throughput TCR beta sequencing. To predict cytomegalovirus infection status, the study brought together high-throughput TCR immunosequencing, statistical association of individual TCRs with disease status, and machine learning.

Libraries were prepared through the immunoSEQ multiplex PCR assay. The multiplex PCR relied on a mix of 60 forward primers for TCR Vbeta segments and 13 reverse primers for TCR Jbeta segments. The CDR3 region of rearranged TCR beta genes was amplified from genomic DNA by a multiplex PCR assay. On the Illumina HiSeq System, the amplified TCR beta libraries were sequenced as 87-base-pair reads. The source study handled its data this way. In a later analysis, roughly 80 million unique TCR beta chains were counted across the approximately 670 repertoires, and approximately 9.9 million of these chains were shared by at least two donors. Raw reads were error-corrected and collapsed into unique sequences with a nearest-neighbor algorithm that merged closely related sequences to remove PCR and sequencing errors. To assign V, D and J gene segments, CDR3 sequences were aligned to IMGT reference sequences. For a sequence to be retained, at least a six-nucleotide match to both a V gene segment and a J gene segment was required. Rearrangements were classified as productive when the CDR3 lacked stop codons and remained in frame with V and J, and all other rearrangements were classified as non-productive. CDR3 was defined according to IMGT convention as the region running from the second conserved V-encoded cysteine to the conserved J-encoded phenylalanine. Sequences without an unambiguous match to a single V gene segment were excluded from the earlier analysis of a few hundred of the donors. An earlier analysis of several hundred of the donors classified V segments as functional when productive rearrangements were above 56.7% and as segregating when the standard deviation between donors was above 5%. A statistical classification framework was built for diagnosing cytomegalovirus status from the catalog of TCR beta chain sequences. V and J gene assignment, in a later analysis, came from comparing TCR nucleotide sequences with IMGT/GENE-DB human TR gene sequences. In a later analysis, CDR3 sequences and most-parsimonious VDJ recombination scenarios were assigned using the TCRdist pipeline. In a later analysis, each TCR beta chain was defined by its CDR3 amino acid sequence together with its V-gene family, and reads without a unique V-gene family were excluded. As a way to deal with suspected cross-contamination and a sequencing artifact, a later analysis dropped approximately 590 nucleotide sequences that were highly shared and had low generation probability. For each public chain, a later analysis derived a clonal expansion index from normalized ranks of inferred template counts within each repertoire. A later analysis computed generation probabilities with a VDJ recombination model fitted to out-of-frame rearrangements, and checked the results against IGoR. In a later analysis, TCR-TCR, TCR-HLA and TCR-CMV co-occurrence was scored with hypergeometric tests, and a repertoire-size bias correction was applied to TCR pairs. A later analysis estimated false discovery rates by permuting HLA or CMV assignments 20 times. In a later analysis, co-occurring TCRs were grouped using DBSCAN, and TCRdist sequence similarity was added for clustering within HLA-allele-positive subsets. Co-occurrence clustering excluded repertoires with fewer than 30,000 or more than 120,000 public chains, plus five with anomalous nucleotide sharing. Sourced from immuneACCESS, this table was stored by TCRdb with only in-frame sequences that have V and J called. A share of the clones is absent; for the studies checked, an unresolved V gene accounts for under half, and the remainder has no known explanation. D and trimming come from the DNA, and the V and J calls and clone size come from that table. The sample contains roughly 170,000 clones, roughly 85% of them found a single time. Of the sample, about 1.3% falls within the top ten clones.

The cohort was made up of 500 to 850 healthy bone marrow donors. At the time of sampling, every cohort member was nominally healthy, though immune exposures that went unrecorded were likely present. The donor tested CMV seronegative and was one of the 352 seronegative cohort members. A peripheral blood sample was collected from each donor, and TCR beta sequencing was performed on peripheral blood mononuclear cells. Genomic DNA was extracted from the blood cell samples with the Qiagen DNeasy Blood Extraction Kit. The paper as a whole reports these results and caveats: In a later genetic analysis, a missense DCLRE1C variant was associated with V-gene and J-gene trimming of TCR beta chains, and the association was replicated in an independent cohort. HLA typing was unavailable for some donors at each locus, so association tests used only the typed subset. The cohort was sequenced for TCR beta chains only, and without alpha or paired-chain data the features that could be detected were limited. The 87-base-pair reads could not distinguish some IMGT-functional V segments, including TRBV6-2 and TRBV6-3, so those segments were excluded. When HLA alleles, especially DR and DQ, strongly co-occurred, attributing TCR associations to individual alleles was difficult. According to a later analysis, most CMV-associated TCR beta chains appeared to be HLA-restricted, and the HLA associations seemed to be driven largely by CMV exposure. Correlated functional status among segregating V segments might reflect linkage disequilibrium, but an unknown experimental factor could not be ruled out. CMV serostatus was the only immune exposure information available for the cohort. It was suggested by the authors that the approach could potentially be generalized to other disease states and immunological phenotypes. The presence/absence analyses assumed that sequencing depth was roughly uniform across donors, and that assumption may not be true. A later analysis found that TCR association rates varied across HLA loci, with DRB1 alleles showing the most associated TCRs and HLA-C alleles the fewest. A total of roughly 160 TCR beta chains were listed by the study as associated with cytomegalovirus. A later genetic analysis reported fewer N-insertions in productive TCRs among donors in an Asian-associated ancestry cluster than the 666-donor mean. A later analysis found that HLA-associated TCR beta chains were more clonally expanded and had lower generation probabilities than equally common non-associated chains. A few of the identified cytomegalovirus-associated TCR beta chains were confirmed in vitro to be specific for cytomegalovirus antigens. In an earlier analysis of 500 to 650 of the donors, most TCR beta V segments appeared in productive rearrangements about 87% or about 30% of the time, broadly matching IMGT annotations. Most TCR sequences were observed very rarely across donors, whereas some public TCRs were present in many individuals. Over 15 rarely observed V segments, including chromosome 9 orphons, were excluded from the earlier analysis of about 500 of the donors because counts were too low. The classifier was reported to diagnose cytomegalovirus status with high specificity and sensitivity in both the original cohort and the validation cohort. Several of the top co-occurrence clusters appeared to be linked to parvovirus B19, influenza, CMV and Epstein-Barr virus, according to a later analysis. The sequencing pipeline was judged likely to have produced a cluster of highly shared sequence variants as a technical artifact. In a later analysis, around 17,000 TCR beta sequences were associated with specific HLA alleles at a false discovery rate of 0.05. A further reported finding was that TCR beta sequences accurately predicted the HLA-A and HLA-B alleles for most subjects in the first cohort.

The germline V gene encodes CDR1 SGHVS and CDR2 FQNEAQ. The CDR3 numbers 16 residues from cysteine through phenylalanine. Of the read, only the CDR3 DNA is kept; its 48 bases are in frame from base 1. The germline ends are 16 bases apart after V is trimmed by 3 bases and J by 5 bases. The TCR comes from a man aged 25-40 years in good health and CMV-seronegative. Sequenced input: PBMCs. This sequence uses TRBV7-8 and TRBJ2-2; TRBD2 could be the D gene, as 6 bases match. The DNA sequence reads TGTGCCAGCAGCTTGCCGGAGCGGGTAATTACCGGGGAGCTGTTTTTT. This encodes CASSLPERVITGELFF.